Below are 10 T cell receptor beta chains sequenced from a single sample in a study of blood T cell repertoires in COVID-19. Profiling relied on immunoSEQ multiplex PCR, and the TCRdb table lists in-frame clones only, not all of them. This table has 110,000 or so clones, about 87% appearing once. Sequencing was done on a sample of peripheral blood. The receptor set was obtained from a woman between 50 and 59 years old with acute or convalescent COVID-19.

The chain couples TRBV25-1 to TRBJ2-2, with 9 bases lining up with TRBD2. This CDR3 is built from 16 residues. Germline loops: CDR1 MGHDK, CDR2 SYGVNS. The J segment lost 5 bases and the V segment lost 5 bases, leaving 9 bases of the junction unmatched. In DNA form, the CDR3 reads TGTGCCAGCAGTCCTCTTAGCGGGAGCCCGACCGGGGAGCTGTTTTTT. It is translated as CASSPLSGSPTGELFF.

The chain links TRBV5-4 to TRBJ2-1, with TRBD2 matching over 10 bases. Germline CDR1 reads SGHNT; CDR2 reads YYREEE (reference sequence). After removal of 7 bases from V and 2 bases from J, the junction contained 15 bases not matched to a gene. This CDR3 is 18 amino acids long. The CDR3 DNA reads TGTGCCAGCGCCCCAGCGGGAGGGCCTCGACGCCCCTACAATGAGCAGTTCTTC. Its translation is CASAPAGGPRRPYNEQFF.

CDR3 protein: CASRAKGCGGIDSPLHF. CDR3 in DNA: TGTGCCAGCAGAGCAAAAGGCTGTGGGGGGATTGATTCACCCCTCCACTTT. The gene calls are TRBV21-1 and TRBJ1-6. TRBV21-1 is shown as a pseudogene. The CDR3 length is 17 residues.

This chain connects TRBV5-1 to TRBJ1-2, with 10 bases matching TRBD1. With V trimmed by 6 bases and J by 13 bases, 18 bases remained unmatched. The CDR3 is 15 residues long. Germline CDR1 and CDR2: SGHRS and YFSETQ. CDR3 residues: CASNLGLGQGIESTF. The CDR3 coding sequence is TGCGCCAGCAACCTTGGATTGGGACAGGGGATTGAATCCACCTTC.

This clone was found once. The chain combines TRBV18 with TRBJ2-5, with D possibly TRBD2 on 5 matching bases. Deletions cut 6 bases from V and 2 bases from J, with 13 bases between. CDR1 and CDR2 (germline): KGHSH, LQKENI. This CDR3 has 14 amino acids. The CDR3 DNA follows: TGTGCCAGCTCCCTAGGACTGAGACAAGAGACCCAGTACTTC. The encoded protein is CASSLGLRQETQYF.

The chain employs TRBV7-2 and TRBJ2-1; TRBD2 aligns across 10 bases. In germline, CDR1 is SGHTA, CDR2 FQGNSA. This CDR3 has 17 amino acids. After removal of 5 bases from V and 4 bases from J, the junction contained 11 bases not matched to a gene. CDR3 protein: CASSHLTSGVGYNEQFF. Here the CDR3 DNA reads TGTGCCAGCAGCCACCTCACTAGCGGGGTGGGGTACAATGAGCAGTTCTTC.

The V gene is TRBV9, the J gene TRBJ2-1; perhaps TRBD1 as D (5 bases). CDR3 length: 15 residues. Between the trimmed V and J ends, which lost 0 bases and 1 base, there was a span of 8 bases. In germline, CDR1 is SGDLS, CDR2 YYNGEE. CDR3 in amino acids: CASSVVGESYNEQFF. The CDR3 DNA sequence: TGTGCCAGCAGCGTAGTAGGGGAATCCTACAATGAGCAGTTCTTC.

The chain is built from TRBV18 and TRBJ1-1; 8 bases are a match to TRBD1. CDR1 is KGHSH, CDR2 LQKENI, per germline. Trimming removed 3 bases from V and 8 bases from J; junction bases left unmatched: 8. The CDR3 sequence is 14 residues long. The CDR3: CASSPGQALMEAFF. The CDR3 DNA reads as TGTGCCAGCTCACCGGGACAGGCCCTCATGGAAGCTTTCTTT.

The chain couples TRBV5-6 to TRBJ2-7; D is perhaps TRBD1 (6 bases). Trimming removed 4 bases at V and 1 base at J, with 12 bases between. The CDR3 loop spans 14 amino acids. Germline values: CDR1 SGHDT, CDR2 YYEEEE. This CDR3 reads CASSVPDRSYEQYF. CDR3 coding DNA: TGTGCCAGCAGCGTCCCGGACAGATCCTACGAGCAGTACTTC.

The CDR3 DNA sequence: TGCGCCAGCAGCTTGGCACTAGCGGGGGGGTTGGATGAGCAGTTCTTC. This codes for CASSLALAGGLDEQFF. The V call is TRBV5-1, the J call TRBJ2-1; 13 positions agree with TRBD2. The CDR3 is 16 amino acids. The J segment lost 8 bases and the V segment lost 0 bases, leaving 5 bases of the junction unmatched. Germline values: CDR1 SGHRS, CDR2 YFSETQ.